This T cell receptor beta chain is drawn from a study of radiotherapy plus CTLA-4 blockade in lung cancer (dated by TCRdb to the late 2010s). Concerning the study at large: Objective responses were observed in 18% of enrolled patients, and disease control was achieved in 31%. General findings and caveats noted by the study authors: After treatment with radiotherapy and ipilimumab, TCR clones that originated in tumors expanded in peripheral blood. The strongest predictors of response, as reported, were early dynamic changes in blood T cell clones along with a rise in serum interferon-beta after radiation.

The study tested focal radiation therapy combined with CTLA-4 blockade (ipilimumab) in patients with chemo-refractory metastatic non-small-cell lung cancer. The library came from the immunoSEQ multiplex PCR assay. Not all clones reach the TCRdb copy of this immuneACCESS table, which keeps in-frame sequences only. Checked studies attribute under half of the gap to unresolved V genes and leave the rest unexplained. This sample holds 25,000 to 35,000 clones; almost 80% were observed only once. The ten largest account for around 7.2% of the sample. Its CDR3 holds 14 amino acids, cysteine through phenylalanine. The entry retains the CDR3 DNA only, 42 bases that are in frame from base 1. CDR1 and CDR2 were assigned from the germline V gene as SGHDT and YYEEEE. Cut back by 2 bases and 7 bases, the V and J ends lie 15 bases apart. As concerns this clone: Its antigen is still unknown. No per-base quality is available; no much larger clone lies one base away.

Rearrangement joined TRBV5-6 to TRBJ1-2, and the D gene may be TRBD1, 5 bases matching. The clonotype originates from a human donor with non-small cell lung cancer who had stable disease on radiotherapy plus ipilimumab. This specimen was peripheral blood, taken from a patient treated with radiotherapy plus ipilimumab. The sequenced DNA is TGTGCCAGCAGCTTATGGGGCTCCGAAGGTGGCTACACCTTC. It translates as CASSLWGSEGGYTF.